The rows below give T cell receptor beta chains drawn from one sample of a study of blood T cell repertoires in COVID-19. The assay was immunoSEQ multiplex PCR, and TCRdb's table has in-frame clones only and misses some. The data show 120,000 or so clones, under 95% seen once. Sequencing was performed on peripheral blood. The receptors shown here come from a man in his fifties or sixties with active COVID-19. The CDR3 runs from the conserved cysteine through the conserved F or W. The D gene is left open where the match is weak. Size is omitted from some rows. Given values are once, few, many or a class for expanded clones.

>NA|TRBD1|TRBV9|TRBJ1-1
CASSVRQGPILNTEAFF
TGTGCCAGCAGCGTACGACAGGGGCCCATCTTGAACACTGAAGCTTTCTTT
>NA|NA|TRBV30|TRBJ2-1
CAWTRAGSQKGEQFF
TGTGCCTGGACTCGGGCGGGGAGCCAAAAGGGTGAGCAGTTCTTC
>NA|NA|TRBV19|TRBJ1-5
CASSSGTLNQPQHF
TGTGCCAGTAGTTCCGGGACTTTGAATCAGCCCCAGCATTTT
>NA|NA|TRBV15|TRBJ1-6
CATTDGGLSSYNSPLHF
TGTGCCACCACAGATGGAGGCCTCAGCTCCTATAATTCACCCCTCCACTTT
>NA|TRBD2|TRBV7-2|TRBJ2-2
CASSIIGGGTSGELFF
TGTGCCAGCAGCATTATTGGCGGGGGGACATCCGGGGAGCTGTTTTTT
>once|NA|TRBV4-1|TRBJ2-5
CASSQLEEQGQETQYF
TGCGCCAGCAGCCAGCTTGAGGAACAGGGTCAAGAGACCCAGTACTTC
>NA|NA|TRBV27|TRBJ1-4
CASSFVYRLEKLFF
TGTGCCAGCAGTTTCGTCTACCGACTCGAAAAACTGTTTTTT
>NA|TRBD1|TRBV7-9|TRBJ2-7
CASSRRDSLPYEQYF
TGTGCCAGCAGCAGACGGGACAGCCTACCCTACGAGCAGTACTTC
>NA|TRBD1|TRBV2|TRBJ2-3
CASSAPQGATYTDTQYF
TGTGCCAGCAGTGCACCACAGGGGGCGACTTACACAGATACGCAGTATTTT
>NA|NA|TRBV12-3/TRBV12-4|TRBJ2-3
CASRSTSPTQYF
TGTGCCAGCAGATCTACTAGTCCTACGCAGTATTTT
>NA|TRBD1|TRBV2|TRBJ1-6
CASRLSTYDRAHNSPLHF
TGTGCCAGCAGGTTAAGCACCTACGACAGGGCCCATAATTCACCCCTCCACTTT
>NA|NA|TRBV5-1|TRBJ1-3
CASSLGQISGNTIYF
TGCGCCAGCAGCTTGGGACAGATCTCTGGAAACACCATATATTTT
>NA|TRBD1|TRBV5-1|TRBJ2-3
CASSSTGDNTDTQYF
TGCGCCAGCAGCTCGACAGGGGATAACACAGATACGCAGTATTTT
>NA|NA|TRBV11-2|TRBJ2-5
CASSLYRNQETQYF
TGTGCCAGCAGCTTATATAGAAACCAAGAGACCCAGTACTTC
>NA|TRBD1|TRBV6-2/TRBV6-3|TRBJ1-1
CASSYQGARNTEAFF
TGTGCCAGCAGTTATCAGGGGGCGCGAAACACTGAAGCTTTCTTT
>NA|NA|TRBV6-6|TRBJ2-3
CASSSGRTTDTQYF
TGTGCCAGCAGTTCGGGGAGAACCACAGATACGCAGTATTTT
>NA|NA|TRBV9|TRBJ2-1
CASSVGGSEGSYNEQFF
TGTGCCAGCAGCGTAGGAGGGAGTGAAGGCTCCTACAATGAGCAGTTCTTC
>NA|TRBD2|TRBV5-1|TRBJ2-1
CASSLSGREQFF
TGCGCCAGCAGCTTAAGCGGGAGAGAGCAGTTCTTC
>NA|NA|TRBV18|TRBJ1-6
CASSPREGYNSPLHF
TGTGCCAGCTCACCAAGGGAGGGCTATAATTCACCCCTCCACTTT
>NA|TRBD2|TRBV5-4|TRBJ2-1
CASSFLAGVHNEQFF
TGTGCCAGCAGCTTCCTAGCGGGGGTACACAATGAGCAGTTCTTC
>NA|NA|TRBV6-1|TRBJ1-1
CASSESTGYTEAFF
TGTGCCAGCAGTGAATCAACAGGATACACTGAAGCTTTCTTT
>NA|NA|TRBV7-9|TRBJ2-7
CASSPRADSSYEQYF
TGTGCCAGCAGCCCCCGGGCGGACAGCTCCTACGAGCAGTACTTC
>NA|TRBD2|TRBV5-1|TRBJ2-3
CASSLGREAGDTQYF
TGCGCCAGCAGCTTGGGGCGGGAGGCGGGAGATACGCAGTATTTT
>NA|NA|TRBV11-2|TRBJ1-1
CASSPTGPTEAFF
TGTGCCAGCAGTCCCACAGGGCCCACTGAAGCTTTCTTT
>NA|TRBD1|TRBV6-1|TRBJ2-2
CASSVGQGAKTGELFF
TGTGCCAGCAGTGTCGGACAGGGGGCGAAAACCGGGGAGCTGTTTTTT
>NA|NA|TRBV5-6|TRBJ1-3
CASSLAQGTGNTIYF
TGTGCCAGCAGCTTGGCTCAGGGAACCGGAAACACCATATATTTT
>NA|TRBD2|TRBV6-1|TRBJ2-1
CASSETSGGLGEQFF
TGTGCCAGCAGTGAAACTAGCGGGGGTCTGGGTGAGCAGTTCTTC
>NA|TRBD1|TRBV9|TRBJ2-5
CASSVEGAAVSETQYF
TGTGCCAGCAGCGTAGAGGGGGCTGCAGTGTCGGAGACCCAGTACTTC